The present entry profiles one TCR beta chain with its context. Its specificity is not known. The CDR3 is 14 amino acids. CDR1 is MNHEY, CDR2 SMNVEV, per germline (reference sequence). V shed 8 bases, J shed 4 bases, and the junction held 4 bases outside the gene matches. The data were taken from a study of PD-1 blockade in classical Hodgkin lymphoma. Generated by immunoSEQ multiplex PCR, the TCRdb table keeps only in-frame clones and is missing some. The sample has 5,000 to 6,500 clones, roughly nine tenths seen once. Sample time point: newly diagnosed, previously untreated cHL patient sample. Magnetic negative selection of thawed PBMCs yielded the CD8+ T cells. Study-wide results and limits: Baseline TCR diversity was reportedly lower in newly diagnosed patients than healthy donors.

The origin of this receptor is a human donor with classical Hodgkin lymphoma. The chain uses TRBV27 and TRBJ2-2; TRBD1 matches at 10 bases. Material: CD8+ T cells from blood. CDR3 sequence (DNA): TGTGCCAGCGGGCGGACAGGGGGCACCGGGGAGCTGTTTTTT. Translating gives CASGRTGGTGELFF.